This T cell receptor beta chain was profiled in a study of T cell responses to AZD1222 COVID-19 vaccine. Study findings and constraints: Females outnumbered males among donors, who were mostly white British; clonal diversity was possibly underestimated. Increased Spike-specific TCR breadth and depth were observed after two AZD1222 doses.

As to this clone: As yet, its antigen is unknown.

The assay was immunoSEQ multiplex PCR, and TCRdb's table has in-frame clones only and misses some. The repertoire includes some 55,000 clones, roughly nine tenths of them detected once, and under 5% sits in the top ten. The clonotype originates from an adult in good health. The specimen was peripheral blood, collected on day 0 of AZD1222 vaccination.

The CDR3 protein is CASSGGDTLAKNIQYF. The CDR3, as DNA: TGTGCCAGTAGTGGGGGAGATACCTTAGCCAAAAACATTCAGTACTTC. The J gene is TRBJ2-4, the V gene TRBV19; D tentatively fits TRBD1 or TRBD2 (5 bases each). This CDR3 spans 16 amino acids. Germline V CDR1 and CDR2: LNHDA, SQIVND (reference sequence). The V end lost 5 bases, the J end lost 0 bases, and 14 bases lay between the germline ends.